This T cell receptor beta chain was sequenced for a study of cytomegalovirus exposure and HLA in healthy donors. On the study more broadly: There were 100 million to 120 million unique TCR beta sequences, drawn from 150 million to 200 million T cells, in an earlier analysis.

Study results and limitations: Sequencing probably produced one cluster of sequence variants that were highly shared. In a later analysis, specific HLA alleles were associated with 15,000 to 20,000 TCR beta sequences at a 0.05 false discovery rate. Later analysis identified several of the most significant clusters that appeared linked to common viral pathogens.

A remark on this clone: Its antigen is unknown.

V was pared by 3 bases and J by 3 bases, with 12 bases between. The CDR3 sequence is 15 residues long. CDR1 and CDR2 (germline): SGDLS, YYNGEE. Researchers ran the PCR with 60 Vbeta and 13 Jbeta primers. Only in-frame clones appear in the TCRdb table, and some are missing; sequencing was by immunoSEQ multiplex PCR. This sample has hundreds of thousands of clones, with around 80% found just once. This sequence originates from a boy under 10 years old in good health and CMV-seronegative. Sequences were obtained from PBMCs. V is TRBV9 and J is TRBJ1-4; the D gene is possibly TRBD1 (6 bases). CDR3 in amino acids: CASSGLPGANEKLFF. The CDR3 coding sequence is TGTGCCAGCAGCGGGCTCCCAGGGGCTAATGAAAAACTGTTTTTT.